Below are 14 T cell receptor beta chains sequenced from a single sample in a study of blood T cell repertoires in COVID-19. Sequencing was performed with immunoSEQ multiplex PCR; in TCRdb, only in-frame clones are kept and a portion is missing. This sample has about 140,000 clones, with 75% to 85% found just once. What was sequenced was peripheral blood. These receptors all come from a woman of 80 years or more with acute or convalescent COVID-19.

V gene TRBV4-1 combines with J gene TRBJ1-1; D might be TRBD1 (5 bases). The germline gives CDR1 MGHRA, CDR2 YSYEKL. V dropped 5 bases and J dropped 4 bases, with 17 bases sitting between them. The CDR3 extends over 15 amino acids. The CDR3 sequence: CASSSFQQVGTEAFF. DNA for the CDR3: TGCGCCAGCAGCTCCTTTCAACAGGTGGGCACTGAAGCTTTCTTT.

V is TRBV2 and J is TRBJ1-3; D gene ambiguous. V shed 0 bases and J shed 2 bases, with 11 bases lying between them. CDR3 length equals 16 residues. The germline V gene has CDR1 SNHLY and CDR2 FYNNEI. Here the CDR3 DNA reads TGTGCCAGCAGTGAAGCGGGCAGGAAGCCTGGAAACACCATATATTTT. Its translation: CASSEAGRKPGNTIYF.

The V call is TRBV28, the J call TRBJ2-1; TRBD2 is a possible D gene (6 bases). Germline CDR1 reads MDHEN; CDR2 reads SYDVKM. Trimming removed 2 bases from V and 10 bases from J, with 21 bases in between. The CDR3 spans 16 residues. The CDR3 bases are TGTGCCAGCAGTTTAAACTTCAGGGTCCCGGGAGAGGAGCAGTTCTTC. Translation: CASSLNFRVPGEEQFF.

This clone was picked up a small number of times. The chain carries TRBV7-3 and TRBJ1-3; D not certain. In germline, CDR1 is SGHTA, CDR2 FQGTGA. V shed 2 bases and J shed 0 bases, with 8 bases lying between them. The CDR3 length is 15 residues. The CDR3 here is CASSLRGDSGNTIYF. DNA of the CDR3: TGTGCCAGCAGCTTACGAGGTGACTCTGGAAACACCATATATTTT.

The rearrangement joins TRBV27 to TRBJ1-5; 8 bases align to TRBD1. V lost 8 bases and J lost 6; bases outside the gene matches: 9. The CDR3 sequence is 14 residues long. Per germline, CDR1 MNHEY and CDR2 SMNVEV (reference sequence). The CDR3 sequence: CASARQGLSQPQHF. DNA of the CDR3: TGTGCCAGCGCCCGACAGGGGTTGTCTCAGCCCCAGCATTTT.

The chain employs TRBV19 and TRBJ2-3; perhaps TRBD2 as D (10 bases). Per germline, CDR1 LNHDA and CDR2 SQIVND (reference sequence). This CDR3 has 19 residues. Trimming cost V 4 bases and J 2 bases, with 25 bases left between them. For the CDR3, the DNA is TGTGCCAGTAGTACCGGGACAGGGTCACTAGCGGGGTCCACAGATACGCAGTATTTT. Amino acids: CASSTGTGSLAGSTDTQYF.

The chain employs TRBV27 and TRBJ2-1; perhaps TRBD2 as D (6 bases). The CDR3 sequence is 17 residues long. With 5 bases removed from V and 3 bases from J, the gap between germline ends came to 20 bases. The germline V gene encodes CDR1 MNHEY and CDR2 SMNVEV (reference sequence). The CDR3 loop reads CASSPLGGTLGYNEQFF. The CDR3 coding sequence is TGTGCCAGCAGTCCATTGGGCGGGACGTTAGGCTACAATGAGCAGTTCTTC.

The rearrangement joins TRBV5-4 to TRBJ1-2, with 7 bases aligning to TRBD1. The CDR3 extends over 13 amino acids. Trimming removed 3 bases from V and 8 bases from J; junction bases left unmatched: 7. The germline gives CDR1 SGHNT, CDR2 YYREEE (reference sequence). The CDR3 DNA sequence: TGTGCCAGCAGCTCAGGACAGGTGTCAGGCTACACCTTC. Translation: CASSSGQVSGYTF. The full variable domain, in which reference TRBV5-4 and TRBJ1-2 provide the parts outside the CDR3, is ETGVTQSPTHLIKTRGQQVTLRCSSQSGHNTVSWYQQALGQGPQFIFQYYREEENGRGNFPPRFSGLQFPNYSSELNVNALELDDSALYLCASSSGQVSGYTFGSGTRLTVV.

A few counts support this clone. The rearrangement uses TRBV28 and TRBJ2-7; D not resolved. V was cut by 5 bases and J by 0 bases, with 11 bases left in between. Germline CDR1 reads MDHEN; CDR2 reads SYDVKM. The length of the CDR3 is 14 residues. CDR3 amino acids: CASSVHTNSYEQYF. The CDR3 nucleotides read TGTGCCAGCAGTGTCCACACGAACTCCTACGAGCAGTACTTC.

The chain uses TRBV3-1 (or the pseudogene TRBV3-2) and TRBJ1-2; the D is unclear. CDR3 length: 12 amino acids. Germline V CDR1 and CDR2: LGHDT, YNNKEL (reference sequence). Trimming removed 0 bases from V and 10 bases from J, with 9 bases in between. The CDR3 nucleotides read TGTGCCAGCAGCCAAGACGACAAAGACTACACCTTC. Translation gives CASSQDDKDYTF.

The chain recombines TRBV6-6 with TRBJ1-1; D is ambiguous. The CDR3 extends over 13 amino acids. Trimming removed 6 bases at V and 0 bases at J, with 8 bases between. Germline CDR1 reads MNHNY; CDR2 reads SVGAGI (reference sequence). CDR3 region: CASRGVMNTEAFF. The CDR3 DNA is TGTGCCAGCAGAGGAGTCATGAACACTGAAGCTTTCTTT.

The chain carries TRBV3-1 (or the pseudogene TRBV3-2) and TRBJ1-2; a possible D gene is TRBD1 (6 bases). CDR3 length: 13 amino acids. Between the trimmed V and J ends, which lost 1 base and 4 bases, there was a span of 7 bases. Germline-derived CDR1 and CDR2 are LGHDT and YNNKEL (reference sequence). The CDR3: CASSQVGGYGYTF. CDR3 nucleotides: TGTGCCAGCAGCCAAGTAGGGGGCTATGGCTACACCTTC.

Note on this clone: The same CDR3 is also encoded by other DNA sequences in this sample. The genes are TRBV4-1 and TRBJ2-1; D is undetermined. Per the germline V gene, CDR1 is MGHRA and CDR2 is YSYEKL. The CDR3 loop spans 13 amino acids. The V and J ends lost 0 bases and 3 bases respectively, with 3 bases between them. The CDR3 DNA reads as TGCGCCAGCAGCCAAGATAACTACAATGAGCAGTTCTTC. Its protein product is CASSQDNYNEQFF.

The rearrangement joins TRBV5-1 to TRBJ1-1; D remains unclear. Trimming stripped 3 bases from V and 1 base from J, with 7 bases between. Germline V gene lookup returns CDR1 SGHRS and CDR2 YFSETQ. The CDR3 has 13 residues. In DNA, the CDR3 is TGCGCCAGCAGCTCATACACGAACACTGAAGCTTTCTTT. It yields the protein CASSSYTNTEAFF.